This T cell receptor beta chain was retrieved from a study of T cells after yellow fever vaccination. Study outcomes and limitations: Repertoires obtained by FACS sorting could include abundant clonotypes that entered as contaminants from the bulk population. Only a minor proportion of clonotypes was detected across both CD4 and CD8 compartments. The booster response re-showed most primary clones: approximately 95% CD4, over 80% CD8.

TCRdb recomputed calls from the 5' RACE reads with MiXCR, one row per CDR3 protein. This table holds 95,000 to 100,000 distinct CDR3 sequences, 5.8% found once. This CDR3 comprises 13 residues. Trimming pared 6 bases from V and 7 bases from J, leaving 15 bases between. Per the germline V gene, CDR1 is MNHEY and CDR2 is SVGEGT. This clonotype was picked up a small number of times. Its antigen is not known. J is TRBJ2-5 and V is TRBV6-2 or TRBV6-3; D ambiguous. The source was CD8+ T cells sorted from PBMCs, collected 10 days after the yellow fever booster vaccination. The TCR was taken from a man between 18 and 35 years old who received the YFV17D yellow fever vaccine. The CDR3 sequence is CASRGREFRTQYF. The CDR3 DNA reads TGTGCCAGCAGGGGAAGGGAATTTAGGACCCAGTACTTC.